Listed below are T cell receptor beta chains from one sample, sequenced in a study of T cell changes during pregnancy in multiple sclerosis. Some clones are missing from TCRdb's copy, which holds only in-frame ones; the method was immunoSEQ multiplex PCR. The sample contains 65,000 to 80,000 clones, roughly 92% of which appear only once. The material sequenced was CD4+ T cells from peripheral blood mononuclear cells, taken before pregnancy. These TCRs come from a female donor with multiple sclerosis, enrolled in a pregnancy study. The CDR3 runs from the conserved cysteine through the conserved F or W. The D gene is left open where the match is weak. Expanded clones are given a class, and other clones once, few, many or no size at all.

-,TRBD1,TRBV10-3,TRBJ2-7,CAISGGQGEQYF,TGTGCCATCAGTGGGGGACAGGGGGAGCAGTACTTC
-,-,TRBV5-5,TRBJ1-1,CASRADAGNTEAFF,TGTGCCAGCAGAGCAGACGCGGGGAACACTGAAGCTTTCTTT
-,-,TRBV7-2,TRBJ1-1,CASSLVVVGSGGTEAFF,TGTGCCAGCAGCTTAGTAGTGGTCGGTTCCGGGGGGACTGAAGCTTTCTTT
few,-,TRBV27,TRBJ2-6,CASILQGPRSSGANVLTF,TGTGCCAGCATATTGCAGGGGCCCCGCTCCTCTGGGGCCAACGTCCTGACTTTC
-,-,TRBV7-2,TRBJ1-5,CASSLAGGAGQPQHF,TGTGCCAGCAGCTTAGCGGGGGGGGCAGGTCAGCCCCAGCATTTT
once,-,TRBV6-1,TRBJ1-5,CASSWGGGNQPQHF,TGTGCCAGCAGCTGGGGGGGAGGCAATCAGCCCCAGCATTTT
-,TRBD2,TRBV5-1,TRBJ2-3,CASSQGLAESNTQYF,TGCGCCAGCAGCCAAGGACTAGCGGAAAGTAATACGCAGTATTTT
-,TRBD1,TRBV29-1,TRBJ1-1,CSEGQVTEAFF,TGCAGCGAGGGACAGGTAACTGAAGCTTTCTTT
-,-,TRBV5-4,TRBJ2-1,CASSRGSPGDNEQFF,TGTGCCAGCAGTCGAGGCTCCCCCGGGGACAATGAGCAGTTCTTC
-,TRBD2,TRBV6-1,TRBJ2-1,CASRSGRGGYNEQFF,TGTGCCAGCAGAAGCGGGAGAGGGGGCTACAATGAGCAGTTCTTC
-,-,TRBV18,TRBJ2-5,CASSPGQPETQYF,TGTGCCAGCTCACCCGGACAGCCGGAGACCCAGTACTTC
-,-,TRBV19,TRBJ2-6,CASSIGQLGTGANVLTF,TGTGCCAGTAGTATAGGACAGCTAGGCACTGGGGCCAACGTCCTGACTTTC
once,TRBD1,TRBV9,TRBJ1-6,CASSASEGGTGANSPLHF,TGTGCCAGCAGCGCGAGTGAGGGTGGGACAGGAGCTAATTCACCCCTCCACTTT
-,-,TRBV6-5,TRBJ2-2,CASSPPGRTGELFF,TGTGCCAGCAGTCCCCCGGGAAGGACCGGGGAGCTGTTTTTT
-,TRBD2,TRBV6-4,TRBJ2-3,CASSAQRGSTDTQYF,TGTGCCAGCAGCGCCCAGCGGGGGAGCACAGATACGCAGTATTTT
-,TRBD1,TRBV5-1,TRBJ1-2,CASSLGQGAIYGYTF,TGCGCCAGCAGCTTGGGACAGGGGGCGATCTATGGCTACACCTTC
-,-,TRBV5-6,TRBJ1-2,CASSTDGHNYGYTF,TGTGCCAGCAGCACGGACGGACATAACTATGGCTACACCTTC